The sequence of this T cell receptor (beta chain) was determined in a study of cytomegalovirus exposure and HLA in healthy donors (dated by TCRdb to about 2017). Describing the broader study: According to an earlier analysis of a few hundred of the donors, 150 million to 200 million T cells yielded some 120 million unique TCR beta sequences and 276 Gb of sequence data. Among roughly 370 genotyped donors of the cohort, an average of about 240,000 unique TCR beta nucleotide sequences were sequenced per donor, roughly 18% of them non-productive. Roughly 300 gigabases of sequencing data and 70 million to 85 million unique TCR sequences were included in an early release covering around 650 HLA-typed donors. A later genetic analysis used genome-wide SNP genotypes for 398 of the 666 donors, treating that subset as a discovery cohort. Along with the approximately 700-subject first cohort, a separate validation cohort of around 110 different subjects was used. The study profiled the T cell repertoires of approximately 700 subjects by immunosequencing and related them to cytomegalovirus serostatus. Rather than using new phenotypic data, the later analysis identified candidate immune exposures from TCR beta sequences and from how often those sequences occurred across donors. Donor age, sex, ethnicity and CMV serostatus were compiled alongside the repertoire data. Every repertoire in the discovery cohort had been generated on one and the same sequencing platform. An earlier analysis of 587 of the donors used high-throughput TCR beta sequencing to judge whether each TCR beta V gene segment behaved as functional or pseudogenic. The number of donors typed differed by locus, with roughly 629-640 for A, B, C, DRB1 and DQB1, roughly 520 for DQA1, over 600 for DPA1, and 400 to 490 for DPB1. The study aimed to test whether cataloging public T cell receptors could reveal signatures of past pathogen exposure. Because of strong linkage in the cohort, 4 to 6 DR-DQ haplotypes were treated as single units for association and clustering. In a later analysis, previously published TCR beta repertoires from roughly 710 donors were re-analyzed and high-resolution HLA genotyping was added so that TCR occurrence patterns could be studied. To predict cytomegalovirus infection status, the study brought together high-throughput TCR immunosequencing, statistical association of individual TCRs with disease status, and machine learning. HLA typing covered class I and class II loci at four-digit resolution. The genetic ancestry cluster associated with self-reported Caucasian donors included around four fifths of the approximately 400 genotyped donors. Findings and caveats that apply to the study as a whole: In an earlier analysis of roughly 500 of the donors, most TCR beta V segments appeared in productive rearrangements about 90% or about 30% of the time, broadly matching IMGT annotations. Cytomegalovirus status was reported to be diagnosed by the classifier with high specificity and sensitivity in both the original and validation cohorts. Strong co-occurrence of HLA alleles, especially DR and DQ, made assigning TCR associations to individual alleles difficult. Correlated functional status among segregating V segments might reflect linkage disequilibrium, but an unknown experimental factor could not be ruled out. While some public TCRs were present in many individuals, most TCR sequences turned up only very rarely across donors. In this cohort, only TCR beta chains were sequenced, and detectable features were limited by the absence of alpha or paired-chain data. A group of highly shared sequence variants was considered likely to be a technical artifact of the sequencing pipeline. In a later analysis, HLA-associated TCR beta chains were found to be more clonally expanded and to have lower generation probabilities than equally common non-associated chains. Several of the top co-occurrence clusters appeared to be linked to parvovirus B19, influenza, CMV and Epstein-Barr virus, according to a later analysis. Compared with the approximately 670-donor mean, donors in an Asian-associated ancestry cluster had fewer N-insertions in productive TCRs, according to a later genetic analysis. A further reported finding was that TCR beta sequences accurately predicted the HLA-A and HLA-B alleles for most subjects in the first cohort. Because some donors lacked HLA typing at each locus, the association tests relied only on the typed subset. V-gene and J-gene trimming of TCR beta chains was associated with a missense DCLRE1C variant in a later genetic analysis, and the association was replicated in an independent cohort. Because counts were too low, 15 to 20 rarely observed V segments, including chromosome 9 orphons, were excluded from the earlier analysis of some 540 of the donors. At a false discovery rate of 0.05, a later analysis linked 16,951 TCR beta sequences to specific HLA alleles. The authors suggested that the approach could potentially be extended to other disease states and immunological phenotypes. A total of 150 to 200 TCR beta chains were listed by the study as associated with cytomegalovirus. Presence/absence analyses assumed roughly uniform sequencing depth across donors, an assumption that may not hold. In vitro tests confirmed that a few of the cytomegalovirus-associated TCR beta chains recognize cytomegalovirus antigens. In a later analysis, TCR association rates were found to vary across HLA loci, with the most associated TCRs seen for DRB1 alleles and the fewest for HLA-C alleles. For the cohort, immune exposure information was limited to CMV serostatus. The 87-base-pair reads could not distinguish some IMGT-functional V segments, including TRBV6-2 and TRBV6-3, so those segments were excluded. A later analysis found that most CMV-associated TCR beta chains appeared HLA-restricted, with HLA associations seemingly driven largely by CMV exposure.

The cohort was made up of 666 healthy bone marrow donors. All cohort members were sampled while nominally healthy, although unrecorded immune exposures were likely present. The donor was CMV seropositive and belonged to the group of 250 to 300 seropositive cohort members. Every donor gave a peripheral blood sample, and the peripheral blood mononuclear cells from that sample were used for TCR beta sequencing. Genomic DNA extraction from the blood cell samples was performed with the Qiagen DNeasy Blood Extraction Kit. The germline V gene (reference sequence) sets CDR1 to SEHNR and CDR2 to FQNEAQ. The CDR3 runs 12 residues from the cysteine to the phenylalanine. Just CDR3 DNA is preserved here, 36 bases in frame from base 1. Trimming removed 5 bases from V and 7 bases from J, leaving 11 bases between the germline ends. Remarks on this clone: No antigen is known for it. The input lacks base qualities; no much larger clone sits a single base away.

Library prep was done by the immunoSEQ multiplex PCR assay. For the multiplex PCR, a mixture combining 60 forward primers for TCR Vbeta segments and 13 reverse primers for TCR Jbeta segments was used. The CDR3 region of rearranged TCR beta genes was amplified from genomic DNA by a multiplex PCR assay. The Illumina HiSeq System was used to sequence the amplified TCR beta libraries as 87-base-pair reads. As for the original processing: Across the 500 to 850 repertoires, a later analysis counted 78 million or so unique TCR beta chains, around 10 million of which were shared by at least two donors. Raw reads were error-corrected and collapsed into unique sequences with a nearest-neighbor algorithm that merged closely related sequences to remove PCR and sequencing errors. To assign V, D and J gene segments, CDR3 sequences were aligned to IMGT reference sequences. For a sequence to be retained, a match of at least six nucleotides to both a V gene segment and a J gene segment was required. Rearrangements were classified as productive when the CDR3 lacked stop codons and remained in frame with V and J, and all other rearrangements were classified as non-productive. Following IMGT convention, CDR3 was defined as the stretch from the second conserved V-encoded cysteine up to the conserved J-encoded phenylalanine. The earlier analysis of some 550 of the donors excluded any sequence lacking an unambiguous match to a single V gene segment. In an earlier analysis of 450 to 700 of the donors, V segments were called functional above 56.7% productive rearrangements and were called segregating when the between-donor standard deviation exceeded 5%. To diagnose cytomegalovirus status from the catalog of TCR beta chain sequences, a statistical classification framework was built. A later analysis assigned V and J genes by comparing TCR nucleotide sequences with IMGT/GENE-DB human TR gene sequences. A later analysis assigned CDR3 sequences and most-parsimonious VDJ recombination scenarios with the TCRdist pipeline. In a later analysis, every TCR beta chain was defined by the combination of its CDR3 amino acid sequence and its V-gene family, and reads without a unique V-gene family were dropped. A later analysis removed nearly 600 highly shared, low-generation-probability nucleotide sequences to deal with suspected cross-contamination and a sequencing artifact. In a later analysis, a clonal expansion index was calculated for each public chain from normalized within-repertoire ranks of inferred template counts. In a later analysis, generation probabilities were computed with a VDJ recombination model fitted to out-of-frame rearrangements, and the resulting probabilities were checked against IGoR. In a later analysis, TCR-TCR, TCR-HLA and TCR-CMV co-occurrence was scored with hypergeometric tests, and a repertoire-size bias correction was applied to TCR pairs. A later analysis estimated false discovery rates by permuting HLA or CMV assignments 20 times. In a later analysis, co-occurring TCRs were grouped using DBSCAN, with TCRdist sequence similarity added in when clustering inside HLA-allele-positive subsets. Repertoires with fewer than 30,000 or more than 120,000 public chains were left out of co-occurrence clustering, as were five repertoires with anomalous nucleotide sharing. TCRdb obtained this table from immuneACCESS and retained in-frame rearrangements with V and J assigned. These tables miss some clones; where compared with another copy, unresolved V genes account for less than half of the shortfall, and the remainder is unexplained. That table gives V, J and clone size, and the DNA gave D and trimming. This sample is represented by under 100,000 clones; 60% to 80% of them were singletons. The ten largest make up over 12% of the sample.

This clonotype originated in a woman aged 50 to 60 in good health and CMV-seropositive. This chain joins TRBV7-9 to TRBJ1-2; a confident D gene designation cannot be given. Specimen: PBMCs. The CDR3 reads CASSLPTGGYTF. The DNA sequence is as follows: TGTGCCAGCAGCCTACCTACTGGTGGCTACACCTTC.